The 26 T cell receptor beta chains below were found in one sample sequenced in a study of tumour-infiltrating T cells in Burkitt lymphoma. The assay was immunoSEQ multiplex PCR, and TCRdb's table has in-frame clones only and misses some. Of 10,000 or so clones in the sample, approximately 60% are singletons; the top ten hold more than 5.5%. The sample consisted of tumor tissue. These receptor sequences come from a human donor with diffuse large B-cell lymphoma.

The chain employs TRBV30 and TRBJ1-4; D is unclear. Trimming pared 1 base from V and 4 bases from J, leaving 10 bases between. Looked up from germline, CDR1 is GTSNPN and CDR2 is SVGIG (reference sequence). The CDR3 totals 14 residues. CDR3 protein: CAWSGDVYNEKLFF. The CDR3, as DNA: TGTGCCTGGAGTGGCGACGTATATAATGAAAAACTGTTTTTT.

This clone was seen only a few times. This chain joins TRBV5-1 and TRBJ1-6, with a tentative D call TRBD1 (5 bases). V lost 0 bases and J lost 7, with 14 bases in between. CDR3 length equals 16 residues. From germline, CDR1 is SGHRS and CDR2 YFSETQ. CDR3 bases: TGCGCCAGCAGCTTGGGCCCAGGGAAGTTCAATTCACCCCTCCACTTT. Translation: CASSLGPGKFNSPLHF.

By sample fraction, this clone is medium-sized. The J gene is TRBJ2-6, the V gene TRBV27, with D perhaps TRBD1 (6 bases). Trimming took 5 bases from V and 4 from J, leaving 18 bases between them. There are 17 residues in the CDR3. From germline, CDR1 is MNHEY and CDR2 SMNVEV (reference sequence). The CDR3 sequence is CASSDGPGARGANVLTF. CDR3 sequence (DNA): TGTGCCAGCAGTGACGGACCAGGGGCGAGAGGGGCCAACGTCCTGACTTTC.

V gene TRBV4-2 combines with J gene TRBJ1-1; tentatively, D is TRBD1 (6 bases). Germline assignment: CDR1 LGHNA and CDR2 YNFKEQ. This CDR3 is 13 amino acids long. V lost 4 bases and J 2 bases, leaving 8 bases between the germline ends. The CDR3 DNA reads TGTGCCAGCAGCCTAGGGGGAAACACTGAAGCTTTCTTT. It yields the protein CASSLGGNTEAFF.

The genes are TRBV7-6 and TRBJ1-1; the D is unclear. The germline CDR1 and CDR2 sequences are SGHVS and FNYEAQ. V lost 7 bases and J 5 bases, leaving 11 bases between the germline ends. The CDR3 consists of 12 residues. In nucleotides, the CDR3 is TGTGCCAGCACTCTACCCGGGACTGAAGCTTTCTTT. Its protein product is CASTLPGTEAFF.

This clone was detected a few times. The chain has TRBV7-9 and TRBJ1-1; the D is unclear. There are 14 residues in the CDR3. Trimming took off 2 bases at V and 1 base at J, with 8 bases between the two ends. Germline CDR1 is SEHNR and CDR2 is FQNEAQ (reference sequence). The CDR3, as DNA: TGTGCCAGCAGCTTAAGTGTGGAGAACACTGAAGCTTTCTTT. It codes for CASSLSVENTEAFF.

The chain has TRBV5-5 and TRBJ1-4; 8 positions agree with TRBD1. V was pared by 2 bases and J by 3 bases, with 9 bases of the junction left unmatched. The CDR3 runs to 17 residues. The germline V gene has CDR1 SGHKS and CDR2 YYEKEE (reference sequence). The CDR3 DNA reads as TGTGCCAGCAGCTTAACCTCGACAGGGGCCTCTAATGAAAAACTGTTTTTT. Translated, it gives CASSLTSTGASNEKLFF. The variable domain in full, with the rest retrieved from reference TRBV5-5 and TRBJ1-4, is DAGVTQSPTHLIKTRGQQVTLRCSPISGHKSVSWYQQVLGQGPQFIFQYYEKEERGRGNFPDRFSARQFPNYSSELNVNALLLGDSALYLCASSLTSTGASNEKLFFGSGTQLSVL.

This sequence joins TRBV6-5 and TRBJ1-4; a possible D gene is TRBD1 (6 bases). Per germline, CDR1 MNHEY and CDR2 SVGAGI. V shed 4 bases and J shed 5 bases, with 14 bases lying between them. CDR3 length: 15 residues. CDR3 loop: CASSFRGRRNEKLFF. The CDR3 nucleotides read TGTGCCAGCAGTTTCCGGGGGCGTAGGAATGAAAAACTGTTTTTT.

The chain uses TRBV28 and TRBJ1-5; weak D call: TRBD1 (6 bases). Per germline, CDR1 MDHEN and CDR2 SYDVKM. Between the trimmed V and J ends, which lost 1 base and 11 bases, there was a span of 15 bases. CDR3 length: 14 amino acids. The CDR3 loop is CASSLYGGAEAQHF. The CDR3 nucleotides are TGTGCCAGCAGTTTATATGGGGGGGCCGAGGCCCAGCATTTT.

The chain couples TRBV6-5 to TRBJ2-1; the D is unclear. From germline, CDR1 is MNHEY and CDR2 SVGAGI. The CDR3 spans 14 residues. Trimming stripped 0 bases from V and 7 bases from J, with 10 bases between. CDR3: CASSYSISSNEQFF. Written as DNA, the CDR3 is TGTGCCAGCAGTTACTCGATCAGTAGTAATGAGCAGTTCTTC.

V is TRBV6-6 and J is TRBJ2-7; D might be TRBD2 (5 bases). The CDR3 totals 14 residues. With 1 base removed from V and 2 bases from J, the gap between germline ends came to 9 bases. Germline V gene sequence: CDR1 MNHNY, CDR2 SVGAGI (reference sequence). The CDR3 is CASSYLEAPYEQYF. CDR3 sequence (DNA): TGTGCCAGCAGTTACTTGGAGGCCCCCTACGAGCAGTACTTC.

Written as DNA, the CDR3 is TGTGCCAGCAGTTTAGCGGGGGGGCCCAGTGAGCAGTTCTTC. It translates to CASSLAGGPSEQFF. This chain connects TRBV27 to TRBJ2-1; 9 nucleotides match TRBD2. The CDR3 spans 14 residues. V lost 2 bases and J lost 9; bases outside the gene matches: 5. The V gene's germline CDR1 is MNHEY and CDR2 SMNVEV (reference sequence).

This chain links TRBV19 with TRBJ2-1; D possibly matches TRBD1 or TRBD2 (5 bases each). CDR1 is LNHDA and CDR2 is SQIVND in the germline V gene (reference sequence). The CDR3 sequence is 15 residues long. Trimming shortened V by 6 bases and J by 0 bases, and 12 bases separated the two germline ends. This chain's CDR3 is CASRGTGSSYNEQFF. The CDR3 coding sequence is TGTGCCAGTAGGGGGACGGGAAGCTCCTACAATGAGCAGTTCTTC. Based on the CDR3 plus reference TRBV19 and TRBJ2-1, the full variable domain is DGGITQSPKYLFRKEGQNVTLSCEQNLNHDAMYWYRQDPGQGLRLIYYSQIVNDFQKGDIAEGYSVSREKKESFPLTVTSAQKNPTAFYLCASRGTGSSYNEQFFGPGTRLTVL.

This chain connects TRBV7-2 to TRBJ1-1; tentative D call: TRBD1 (6 bases). V gave up 1 base and J gave up 11 bases, with 14 bases separating them. This CDR3 is built from 13 residues. The germline V gene encodes CDR1 SGHTA and CDR2 FQGNSA. The DNA for the CDR3 is TGTGCCAGCAGCTTAGACAGGGCGGCGGAGGCTTTCTTT. Amino acids: CASSLDRAAEAFF.

The rearrangement links TRBV30 to TRBJ1-2, with unresolved D. Trimming cost V 2 bases and J 2 bases, with 9 bases left between them. Germline lookup yields CDR1 GTSNPN and CDR2 SVGIG (reference sequence). The CDR3 has 13 residues. CDR3 sequence (DNA): TGTGCCTGGAGTAACCAGGAAAACTATGGCTACACCTTC. Amino acid sequence: CAWSNQENYGYTF.

V gene TRBV10-3 combines with J gene TRBJ1-2, with a possible D match to TRBD1 (5 bases). This CDR3 region has 13 residues. Germline CDR1 is ENHRY and CDR2 is SYGVKD. Trimming removed 3 bases at V and 8 bases at J, with 13 bases between. CDR3: CAISERGLEGYTF. CDR3 in DNA: TGTGCCATCAGTGAAAGGGGCTTAGAGGGCTACACCTTC.

J is TRBJ1-2 and V is TRBV27, with TRBD1 as a possible D gene (6 bases). The CDR3 has 14 amino acids. Germline CDR1 and CDR2: MNHEY and SMNVEV (reference sequence). Trimming removed 6 bases at V and 1 base at J, with 12 bases between. As DNA, the CDR3 is TGTGCCAGCAGCCTTGACAGGAGTAACTATGGCTACACCTTC. The encoded protein is CASSLDRSNYGYTF.

This chain connects TRBV19 to TRBJ1-1, with D unresolved. The V and J ends lost 2 bases and 1 base respectively, with 5 bases between them. The CDR3 has 13 amino acids. Per the germline V gene, CDR1 is LNHDA and CDR2 is SQIVND (reference sequence). CDR3 sequence: CASSITGNTEAFF. DNA for the CDR3: TGTGCCAGTAGTATAACGGGGAACACTGAAGCTTTCTTT.

This chain connects TRBV25-1 to TRBJ1-3; D remains unclear. Germline V gene sequence: CDR1 MGHDK, CDR2 SYGVNS. CDR3 size: 12 residues. Deletions cut 6 bases from V and 4 bases from J, with 7 bases between. The CDR3 DNA reads TGTGCCAGCAGCCCTTACGGAAACACCATATATTTT. Residues: CASSPYGNTIYF. The full variable domain, in which reference TRBV25-1 and TRBJ1-3 provide the parts outside the CDR3, is EADIYQTPRYLVIGTGKKITLECSQTMGHDKMYWYQQDPGMELHLIHYSYGVNSTEKGDLSSESTVSRIRTEHFPLTLESARPSHTSQYLCASSPYGNTIYFGEGSWLTVV.

Only a few counts were recorded for this clone. V is TRBV18 and J is TRBJ2-1; 11 bases match TRBD2. V was clipped by 3 bases and J by 8 bases; unmatched bases: 18. The CDR3 contains 19 residues. CDR1 is KGHSH and CDR2 is LQKENI in the germline V gene. DNA of the CDR3: TGTGCCAGCTCACCCCGGGGGACTAGCGGAACGACTAATAAGGATGAGCAGTTCTTC. Translating it yields CASSPRGTSGTTNKDEQFF.

The chain combines TRBV5-1 with TRBJ2-2, with D uncertain. The V end lost 3 bases, the J end lost 2 bases, and 2 bases lay between the germline ends. Germline CDR1 reads SGHRS; CDR2 reads YFSETQ. This CDR3 has 12 residues. CDR3: CASSYNTGELFF. The CDR3 DNA sequence: TGCGCCAGCAGCTATAACACCGGGGAGCTGTTTTTT.

The V and J genes are TRBV5-6 and TRBJ2-1, with 12 nucleotides matching TRBD1. Germline V gene data show CDR1 as SGHDT and CDR2 as YYEEEE. The CDR3 is made up of 15 amino acids. J gave up 8 bases and V 4 bases, and 7 bases lay outside the gene matches. The CDR3 is CASSQGTGGLYEQFF. In DNA, the CDR3 is TGTGCCAGCAGCCAGGGGACAGGGGGCCTCTATGAGCAGTTCTTC. The variable domain in full, with the rest retrieved from reference TRBV5-6 and TRBJ2-1, is DAGVTQSPTHLIKTRGQQVTLRCSPKSGHDTVSWYQQALGQGPQFIFQYYEEEERQRGNFPDRFSGHQFPNYSSELNVNALLLGDSALYLCASSQGTGGLYEQFFGPGTRLTVL.

This sequence joins TRBV19 and TRBJ2-5; 8 positions agree with TRBD1. The CDR3 contains 15 residues. CDR1 and CDR2 (germline): LNHDA, SQIVND (reference sequence). J gave up 5 bases and V 10 bases, and 15 bases lay outside the gene matches. CDR3: CATGTGNPIEETQYF. CDR3 nucleotide sequence: TGTGCCACCGGGACAGGCAACCCCATCGAGGAGACCCAGTACTTC.

This clone was counted a few times. CDR3 sequence (DNA): TGTGCCAGCAGCTTCGGACTAGCCTTCGATGAGCAGTTCTTC. It encodes CASSFGLAFDEQFF. This rearrangement joins TRBV7-3 to TRBJ2-1; 8 bases are shared with TRBD2. The CDR3 loop spans 14 amino acids. CDR1 SGHTA and CDR2 FQGTGA come from the germline V gene. Trimming took 3 bases from V and 8 from J; bases not matched to a gene: 6.

This rearrangement joins TRBV6-5 to TRBJ1-5; 7 bases match TRBD1. The CDR3 has 13 residues. Germline values: CDR1 MNHEY, CDR2 SVGAGI. V lost 5 bases, J lost 7 bases, and 5 bases stayed unmatched. As DNA, the CDR3 is TGTGCCAGCAGTACCGACAGGGCCCAGCCCCAGCATTTT. Translating it yields CASSTDRAQPQHF.

V is TRBV2 and J is TRBJ2-7; D is possibly TRBD2 (6 bases). Germline V gives CDR1 SNHLY, CDR2 FYNNEI. The ends were cut back, 5 bases at V and 3 bases at J, with 11 bases in the middle. The CDR3 runs to 13 residues. CDR3: CASSTWEDYEQYF. CDR3 in DNA: TGTGCCAGCAGTACCTGGGAGGACTACGAGCAGTACTTC.